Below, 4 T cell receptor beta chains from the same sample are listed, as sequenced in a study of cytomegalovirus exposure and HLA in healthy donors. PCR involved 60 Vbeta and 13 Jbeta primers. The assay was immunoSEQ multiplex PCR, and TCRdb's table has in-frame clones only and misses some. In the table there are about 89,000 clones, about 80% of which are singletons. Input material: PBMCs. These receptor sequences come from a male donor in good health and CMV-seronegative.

The CDR3 here is CASMTANEQFF. In DNA form, the CDR3 reads TGTGCCAGCATGACTGCGAATGAGCAGTTCTTC. The chain recombines TRBV6-5 with TRBJ2-1; D uncertain. The CDR3 spans 11 residues. Trimming pared 7 bases from V and 7 bases from J, leaving 8 bases between. Germline V gene sequence: CDR1 MNHEY, CDR2 SVGAGI.

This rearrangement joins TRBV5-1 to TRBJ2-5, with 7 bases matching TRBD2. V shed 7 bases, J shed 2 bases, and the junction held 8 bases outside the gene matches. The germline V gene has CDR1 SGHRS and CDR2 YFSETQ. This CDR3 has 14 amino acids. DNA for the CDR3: TGCGCCAGCTCAAGCGGGAAGGGGCAAGAGACCCAGTACTTC. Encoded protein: CASSSGKGQETQYF. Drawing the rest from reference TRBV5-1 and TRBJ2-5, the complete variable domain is KAGVTQTPRYLIKTRGQQVTLSCSPISGHRSVSWYQQTPGQGLQFLFEYFSETQRNKGNFPGRFSGRQFSNSRSEMNVSTLELGDSALYLCASSSGKGQETQYFGPGTRLLVL.

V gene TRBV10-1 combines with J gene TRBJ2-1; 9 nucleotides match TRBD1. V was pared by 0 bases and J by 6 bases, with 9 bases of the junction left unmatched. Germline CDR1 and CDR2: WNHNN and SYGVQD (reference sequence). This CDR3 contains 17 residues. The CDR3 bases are TGCGCCAGCAGTGAGTCCGGGACAGGGAAGCGACCCAATGAGCAGTTCTTC. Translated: CASSESGTGKRPNEQFF.

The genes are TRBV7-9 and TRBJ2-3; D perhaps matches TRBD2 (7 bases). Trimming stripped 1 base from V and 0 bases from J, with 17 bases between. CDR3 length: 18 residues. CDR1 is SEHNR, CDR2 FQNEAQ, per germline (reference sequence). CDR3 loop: CASSLGGGGRYSTDTQYF. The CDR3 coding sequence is TGTGCCAGCAGCTTAGGAGGGGGGGGCCGTTATAGCACAGATACGCAGTATTTT.